A selection of T cell receptor beta chains follows, all from one sample in a study of cytomegalovirus exposure and HLA in healthy donors. Generated by immunoSEQ multiplex PCR, the TCRdb table keeps only in-frame clones and is missing some. The data show around 70,000 clones, with about 89% seen just once and about 3% held by the top ten. Sequences were obtained from PBMCs. These receptors all come from a young man in good health and CMV-seronegative. CDR3s include the opening cysteine and the closing phenylalanine or tryptophan. D genes are given only for firm matches. Clone sizes are given selectively: once, few, many, or a class where the clone is expanded.

J gene	D gene	clone size	V gene	CDR3 DNA	CDR3 protein
TRBJ1-4	.	once	TRBV19	TGTGCCAGTAGCCCAACCACCATACTTAATGAAAAACTGTTTTTT	CASSPTTILNEKLFF
TRBJ2-1	.	.	TRBV28	TGTGCCAGCAGTTTAAGGAGGTCCTCCTACAATGAGCAGTTCTTC	CASSLRRSSYNEQFF
TRBJ1-2	.	large	TRBV14	TGTGCCAGCAGCCAAGGACAGAACTATGGCTACACCTTC	CASSQGQNYGYTF
TRBJ1-2	.	once	TRBV6-1	TGTGCCAGCAGTGAAGAGGGGTATGGCTACACCTTC	CASSEEGYGYTF
TRBJ2-7	TRBD1	.	TRBV18	TGTGCCAGCTCCCGCATGACAGGGGAGAACGAGCAGTACTTC	CASSRMTGENEQYF
TRBJ2-1	TRBD1	once	TRBV28	TGTGCCAGCCTAACCCCGGGACAGGGGTTGAATGAGCAGTTCTTC	CASLTPGQGLNEQFF
TRBJ2-1	TRBD2	.	TRBV4-3	TGCGCCAGCAGCCAAGCAGGTTCGAGCGGGAGGGACTACAATGAGCAGTTCTTC	CASSQAGSSGRDYNEQFF
TRBJ1-5	TRBD1	once	TRBV6-1	TGTGCCAGCAGTGGTGACAGGGGTCACAATCAGCCCCAGCATTTT	CASSGDRGHNQPQHF
TRBJ2-3	.	.	TRBV21-1	TGTGCCAGCAGTATCTGGGGGGGGCGTTATTGTGCGCAGTATTTT	CASSIWGGRYCAQYF
TRBJ2-7	TRBD1	once	TRBV9	TGTGCCAGCAGCGGGCCCCGGGACAGGGGCGAGCAGTACTTC	CASSGPRDRGEQYF
TRBJ1-2	TRBD1	.	TRBV7-2	TGTGCCAGCAGCTTTAGGACAGGGGACTATGGCTACACCTTC	CASSFRTGDYGYTF
TRBJ2-6	TRBD1	.	TRBV29-1	TGCAGCGTTGTAGGGGGCGCCTCTGGGGCCAACGTCCTGACTTTC	CSVVGGASGANVLTF
TRBJ2-7	TRBD1	once	TRBV7-2	TGTGCCAGCAGCCCCCTAGGACGGGACAGATTCTTCTCCTACGAGCAGTACTTC	CASSPLGRDRFFSYEQYF
TRBJ1-2	TRBD1	.	TRBV6-5	TGTGCCAGCAGTAACCTGGACAGGGGGTTCTTC	CASSNLDRGFF
TRBJ2-3	.	.	TRBV6-5	TGTGCCAGCAGTTACTCCGGGGGGCCTCCCAGGGATACGCAGTATTTT	CASSYSGGPPRDTQYF
TRBJ2-1	.	.	TRBV11-2	TGTGCCAGCAGCGTGGATAGTTCGCCTAGCTCCTACAATGAGCAGTTCTTC	CASSVDSSPSSYNEQFF
TRBJ2-1	TRBD2	.	TRBV27	TGTGCCAGCAGTTTAGGGACTAGCGGGAGGGGTATCTACAATGAGCAGTTCTTC	CASSLGTSGRGIYNEQFF
TRBJ1-2	.	.	TRBV30	TGTGCCTGGAGTCTGACGGACACCTACTATGGCTACACCTTC	CAWSLTDTYYGYTF
TRBJ1-1	.	.	TRBV5-4	TGTGCCAGCAGCTCACAGGGACGGAACACTGAAGCTTTCTTT	CASSSQGRNTEAFF
TRBJ2-2	.	.	TRBV7-2	TGTGCCAGCAGCTTCTGGGTCCTCAGACGACCCTCGGGCACCGGGGAGCTGTTTTTT	CASSFWVLRRPSGTGELFF
TRBJ2-5	.	once	TRBV2	TGTGCCAGCAGTGTGCGAGGACTCCCTCAACAGACCCAGTACTTC	CASSVRGLPQQTQYF
TRBJ2-3	.	.	TRBV2	TGTGCCAGCAGTGATTCCCTCCCCACAGATACGCAGTATTTT	CASSDSLPTDTQYF
TRBJ2-2	TRBD2	.	TRBV19	TGTGCCAGTAGTTCCCGGACTAGCAGAACCGGGGAGCTGTTTTTT	CASSSRTSRTGELFF
TRBJ2-2	TRBD2	.	TRBV10-3	TGTGCCACCCTAGGGACTAGCGGCTACACCGGGGAGCTGTTTTTT	CATLGTSGYTGELFF
TRBJ2-1	.	.	TRBV5-8	TGTGCCAGCAGCTTCGGGGAACCACAGAATGAGCAGTTCTTC	CASSFGEPQNEQFF
TRBJ2-3	TRBD1	.	TRBV7-9	TGTGCCAGCAGCTCAGGGGGCTGGTACACAGATACGCAGTATTTT	CASSSGGWYTDTQYF
TRBJ2-5	TRBD1	.	TRBV27	TGTGCCACCCGGACAGGGATCGAGACCCAGTACTTC	CATRTGIETQYF
TRBJ2-1	.	.	TRBV19	TGTGCCAGTAGTATTCTCGGGACACCTGCCTACAATGAGCAGTTCTTC	CASSILGTPAYNEQFF
TRBJ2-3	TRBD1	.	TRBV5-6	TGTGCCAGCAACCCCGGGACAGCTAGCACAGATACGCAGTATTTT	CASNPGTASTDTQYF
TRBJ2-3	.	.	TRBV4-2	TGTGCCAGCAGCAGCGGTGGAGGGGGCATATCAGATACGCAGTATTTT	CASSSGGGGISDTQYF
TRBJ1-5	.	.	TRBV9	TGTGCCAGCAGCGTAGGTAATAGCAATCAGCCCCAGCATTTT	CASSVGNSNQPQHF
TRBJ2-7	TRBD1	.	TRBV28	TGTGCCAGCAGTCTCCCGGACAGGGCCTACGAGCAGTACTTC	CASSLPDRAYEQYF
TRBJ1-1	TRBD1	.	TRBV30	TGTGCCTGCTTAAAGGCTCCCGGGACAGAGAACACTGAAGCTTTCTTT	CACLKAPGTENTEAFF
TRBJ2-5	.	.	TRBV7-9	TGTGCCAGCACCCAGGGGACTACGCAAGAGACCCAGTACTTC	CASTQGTTQETQYF
TRBJ2-1	TRBD2	.	TRBV7-3	TGTGCCAGCAGCTTCGCTGGACTAGCGGGCAATGAGCAGTTCTTC	CASSFAGLAGNEQFF
TRBJ2-7	TRBD1	.	TRBV18	TGTGCCAGCTCACCAGGACAGGGGGCGAGTAGGGAGCAGTACTTC	CASSPGQGASREQYF
TRBJ1-2	.	.	TRBV27	TGTGCCAGCAGTCGGGGACACAGATATGGCTACACCTTC	CASSRGHRYGYTF
TRBJ2-1	TRBD2	.	TRBV5-1	TGCGCCAGCAGCTTCTCTCTAGCGGGAGGCCCCAATGAGCAGTTCTTC	CASSFSLAGGPNEQFF
TRBJ2-1	.	once	TRBV2	TGTGCCAGCAGTGAGGGCAGCTCCTACAATGAGCAGTTCTTC	CASSEGSSYNEQFF
TRBJ2-3	.	.	TRBV7-2	TGTGCCAGCAGCTTAGGCGTTCGACTTAGCACAGATACGCAGTATTTT	CASSLGVRLSTDTQYF
TRBJ2-5	.	.	TRBV7-9	TGTGCCAGCAGCCAAGCCTATAACCAAGAGACCCAGTACTTC	CASSQAYNQETQYF
TRBJ1-4	.	once	TRBV6-5	TGTGCCAGCAGTGGCCGGGCAGGGGCGGTTGAAAAACTGTTTTTT	CASSGRAGAVEKLFF
TRBJ1-3	.	.	TRBV5-6	TGTGCCAGCAGCTTTGATCCATCTATCGGAAACACCATATATTTT	CASSFDPSIGNTIYF
TRBJ1-1	.	.	TRBV4-3	TGCGCCAGCAGCCAAGATCGAGGAACCGGGAACACTGAAGCTTTCTTT	CASSQDRGTGNTEAFF
TRBJ2-2	.	.	TRBV28	TGTGCCAGCAGTTTAGGAGACGGTAGTTCGACCGGGGAGCTGTTTTTT	CASSLGDGSSTGELFF
TRBJ2-1	TRBD2	.	TRBV5-1	TGCGCCAGCAGCTTGCGCCGGGAGGGCCTTCCTCCCTACAATGAGCAGTTCTTC	CASSLRREGLPPYNEQFF
TRBJ1-5	.	.	TRBV21-1	TGTGCCAGCACCCTACTTCCTGGCAATCAGCCCCAGCATTTT	CASTLLPGNQPQHF
TRBJ2-1	TRBD2	.	TRBV19	TGTGCCTCCGGCAAAGGGAGGGGTTACAATGAGCAGTTCTTC	CASGKGRGYNEQFF